The table lists the clone carrying this T cell receptor (beta chain) with a count of one. Its specificity is unknown. V shed 5 bases, J shed 3 bases, and the junction held 1 base outside the gene matches. The CDR3 is 14 residues long. Germline V gives CDR1 MGHRA, CDR2 YSYEKL. The table came from immunoSEQ multiplex PCR; TCRdb's copy has only in-frame clones and leaves some out. The table has around 47,000 clones, about four fifths seen once. The data are from a study of OX40 agonist ivuxolimab in advanced cancers. Study summary: Subjects had a mean age of around 60 years, with a range of roughly 20 to 79; almost 85% were male. Study-wide points: At 0.1 to 3.0 mg/kg, CD4+ and CD8+ blood T cells expanded clonally by week 6. Expanded peripheral T-cell antigen specificity went undetermined.

The gene calls are TRBV4-1 and TRBJ2-3; 11 bases align to TRBD1. Sample: CD4+ or CD8+ T cells sorted from blood, taken in a trial of the OX40 agonist ivuxolimab. The TCR sequence derives from an adult with an advanced solid tumor such as melanoma, head and neck, liver or kidney cancer. This CDR3 reads CASSGTGGTDTQYF. The CDR3 DNA follows: TGCGCCAGCAGCGGGACAGGGGGGACAGATACGCAGTATTTT.